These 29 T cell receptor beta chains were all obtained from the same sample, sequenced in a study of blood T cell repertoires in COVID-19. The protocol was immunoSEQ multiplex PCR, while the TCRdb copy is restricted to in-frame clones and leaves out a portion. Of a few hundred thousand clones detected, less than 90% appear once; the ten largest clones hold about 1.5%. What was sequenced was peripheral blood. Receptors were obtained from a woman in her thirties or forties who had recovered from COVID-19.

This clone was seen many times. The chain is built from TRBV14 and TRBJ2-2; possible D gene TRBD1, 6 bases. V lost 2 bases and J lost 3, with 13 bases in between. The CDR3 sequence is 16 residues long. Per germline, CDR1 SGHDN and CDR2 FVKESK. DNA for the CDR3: TGTGCCAGCAGCCAATTCGGTACAGGGTACACCGGGGAGCTGTTTTTT. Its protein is CASSQFGTGYTGELFF.

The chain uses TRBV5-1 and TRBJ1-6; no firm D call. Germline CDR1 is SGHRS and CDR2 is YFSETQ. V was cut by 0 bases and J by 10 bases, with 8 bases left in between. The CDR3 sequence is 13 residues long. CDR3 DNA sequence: TGCGCCAGCAGCTTGGCCGGGTGGTCACCCCTCCACTTT. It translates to CASSLAGWSPLHF.

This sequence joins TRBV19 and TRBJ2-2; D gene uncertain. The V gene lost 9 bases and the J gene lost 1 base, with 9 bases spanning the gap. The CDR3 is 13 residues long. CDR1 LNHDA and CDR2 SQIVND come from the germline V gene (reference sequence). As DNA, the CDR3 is TGTGCCAGCCTCAGAAGGAACACCGGGGAGCTGTTTTTT. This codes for CASLRRNTGELFF.

CDR3 coding DNA: TGTGCCAGCAGCGGCCGGACAGGGAGATTGGATGGCTACACCTTC. It is translated as CASSGRTGRLDGYTF. The chain uses TRBV9 and TRBJ1-2, with 8 nucleotides matching TRBD1. After removal of 3 bases from V and 6 bases from J, the junction contained 10 bases not matched to a gene. Germline V gene lookup returns CDR1 SGDLS and CDR2 YYNGEE. This CDR3 is 15 amino acids long.

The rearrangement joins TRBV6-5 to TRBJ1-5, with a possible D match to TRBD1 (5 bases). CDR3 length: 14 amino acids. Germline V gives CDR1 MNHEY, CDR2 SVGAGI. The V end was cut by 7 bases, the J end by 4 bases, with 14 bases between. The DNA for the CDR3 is TGTGCCAGCACGGCTAGTGGGGCTAATCAGCCCCAGCATTTT. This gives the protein CASTASGANQPQHF.

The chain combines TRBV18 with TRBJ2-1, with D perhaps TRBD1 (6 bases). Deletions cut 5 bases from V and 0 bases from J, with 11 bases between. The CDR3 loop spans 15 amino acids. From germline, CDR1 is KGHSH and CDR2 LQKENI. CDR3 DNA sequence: TGTGCCAGCTCAATCCAGGGGAGCTCCTACAATGAGCAGTTCTTC. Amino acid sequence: CASSIQGSSYNEQFF.

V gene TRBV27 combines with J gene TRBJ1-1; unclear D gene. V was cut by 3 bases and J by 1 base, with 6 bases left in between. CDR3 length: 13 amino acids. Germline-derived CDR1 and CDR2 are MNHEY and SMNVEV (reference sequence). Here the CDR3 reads CASSFGENTEAFF. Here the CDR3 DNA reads TGTGCCAGCAGTTTCGGGGAGAACACTGAAGCTTTCTTT.

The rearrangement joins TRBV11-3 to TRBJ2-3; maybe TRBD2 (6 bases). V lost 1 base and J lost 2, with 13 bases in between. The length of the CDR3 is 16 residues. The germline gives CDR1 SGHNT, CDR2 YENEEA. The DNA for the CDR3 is TGTGCCAGCAGCTTAGTTCGCGGCGGGGCCACAGATACGCAGTATTTT. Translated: CASSLVRGGATDTQYF.

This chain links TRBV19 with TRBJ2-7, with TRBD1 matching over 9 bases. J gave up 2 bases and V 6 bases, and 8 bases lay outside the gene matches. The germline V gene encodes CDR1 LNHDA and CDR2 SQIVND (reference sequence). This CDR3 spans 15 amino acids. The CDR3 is CASSPAGTGTYEQYF. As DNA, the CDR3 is TGTGCCAGTAGCCCCGCCGGGACAGGGACCTACGAGCAGTACTTC.

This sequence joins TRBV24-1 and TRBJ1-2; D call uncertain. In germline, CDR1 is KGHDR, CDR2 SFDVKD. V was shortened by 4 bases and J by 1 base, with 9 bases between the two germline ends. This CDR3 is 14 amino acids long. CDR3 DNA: TGTGCCACCAGTGAGGCAGGCTATAACTATGGCTACACCTTC. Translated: CATSEAGYNYGYTF.

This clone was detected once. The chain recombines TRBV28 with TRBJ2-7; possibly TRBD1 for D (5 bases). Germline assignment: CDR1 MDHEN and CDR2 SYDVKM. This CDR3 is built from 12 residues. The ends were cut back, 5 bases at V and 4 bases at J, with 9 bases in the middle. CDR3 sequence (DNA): TGTGCCAGCAGTAAGGACATGTACGAGCAGTACTTC. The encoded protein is CASSKDMYEQYF.

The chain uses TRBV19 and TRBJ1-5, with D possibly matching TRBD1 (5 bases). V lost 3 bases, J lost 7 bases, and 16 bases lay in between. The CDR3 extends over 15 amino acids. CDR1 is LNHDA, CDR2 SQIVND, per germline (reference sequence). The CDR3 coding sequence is TGTGCCAGTAGTATTTATATCGGGGGTGGGCAGCCCCAGCATTTT. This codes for CASSIYIGGGQPQHF.

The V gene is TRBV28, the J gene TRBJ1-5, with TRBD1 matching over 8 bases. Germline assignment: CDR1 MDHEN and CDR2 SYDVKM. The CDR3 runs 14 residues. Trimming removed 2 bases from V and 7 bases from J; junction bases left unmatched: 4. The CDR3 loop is CASSLAGGGQPQHF. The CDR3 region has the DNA TGTGCCAGCAGTTTAGCAGGGGGCGGACAGCCCCAGCATTTT.

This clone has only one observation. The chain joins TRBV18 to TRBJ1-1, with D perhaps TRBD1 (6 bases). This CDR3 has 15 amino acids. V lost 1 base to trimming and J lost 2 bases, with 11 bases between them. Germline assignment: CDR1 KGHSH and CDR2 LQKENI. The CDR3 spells CASSPLVQGNTEAFF. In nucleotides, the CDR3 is TGTGCCAGCTCACCACTTGTACAGGGTAACACTGAAGCTTTCTTT.

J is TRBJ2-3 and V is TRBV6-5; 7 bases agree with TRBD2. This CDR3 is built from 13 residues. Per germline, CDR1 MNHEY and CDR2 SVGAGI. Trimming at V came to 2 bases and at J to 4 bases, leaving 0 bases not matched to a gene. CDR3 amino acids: CASSYGRADTQYF. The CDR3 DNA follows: TGTGCCAGCAGTTACGGGAGGGCAGATACGCAGTATTTT.

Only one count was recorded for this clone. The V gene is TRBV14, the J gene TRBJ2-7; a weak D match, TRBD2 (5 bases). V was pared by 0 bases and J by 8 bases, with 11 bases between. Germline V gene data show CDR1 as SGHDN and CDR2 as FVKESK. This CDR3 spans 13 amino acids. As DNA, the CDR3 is TGTGCCAGCAGCCAAGATTCGTCGGGGAAGCAGTACTTC. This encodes CASSQDSSGKQYF. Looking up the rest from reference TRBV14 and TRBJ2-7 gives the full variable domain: EAGVTQFPSHSVIEKGQTVTLRCDPISGHDNLYWYRRVMGKEIKFLLHFVKESKQDESGMPNNRFLAERTGGTYSTLKVQPAELEDSGVYFCASSQDSSGKQYFGPGTRLTVT.

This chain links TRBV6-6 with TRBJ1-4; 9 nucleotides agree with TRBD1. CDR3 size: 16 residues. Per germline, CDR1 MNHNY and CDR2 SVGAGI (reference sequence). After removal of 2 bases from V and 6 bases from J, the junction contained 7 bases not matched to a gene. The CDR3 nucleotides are TGTGCCAGCAGTTACCCCGGGACAGGGAGAGATGAAAAACTGTTTTTT. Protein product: CASSYPGTGRDEKLFF.

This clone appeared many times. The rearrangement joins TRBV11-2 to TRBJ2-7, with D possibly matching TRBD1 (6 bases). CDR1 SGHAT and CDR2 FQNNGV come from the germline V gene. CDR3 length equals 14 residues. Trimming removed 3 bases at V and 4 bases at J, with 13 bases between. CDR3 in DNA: TGTGCCAGCAGCTTTAGCAGGGGAGCGTACGAGCAGTACTTC. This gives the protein CASSFSRGAYEQYF.

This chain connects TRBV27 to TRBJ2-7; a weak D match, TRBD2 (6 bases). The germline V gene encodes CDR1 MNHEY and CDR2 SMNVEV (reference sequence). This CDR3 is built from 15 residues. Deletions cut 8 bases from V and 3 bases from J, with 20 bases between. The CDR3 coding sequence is TGTGCCAGCGGAGGGGTTTGGGACGAAATCTACGAGCAGTACTTC. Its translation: CASGGVWDEIYEQYF.

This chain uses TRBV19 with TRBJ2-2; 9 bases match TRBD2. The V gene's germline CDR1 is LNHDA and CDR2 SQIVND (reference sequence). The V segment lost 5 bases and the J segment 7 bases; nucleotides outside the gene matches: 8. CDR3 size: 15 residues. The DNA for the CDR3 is TGTGCCAGTAGTTGGGGACTAGCCGGTTACGGGGAGCTGTTTTTT. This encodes CASSWGLAGYGELFF.

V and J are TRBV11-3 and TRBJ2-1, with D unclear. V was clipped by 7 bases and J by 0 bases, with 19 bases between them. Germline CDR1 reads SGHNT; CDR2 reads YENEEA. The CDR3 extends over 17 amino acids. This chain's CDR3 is CASTHGVAKSSYNEQFF. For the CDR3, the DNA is TGTGCCAGCACCCATGGAGTCGCAAAGAGCTCCTACAATGAGCAGTTCTTC.

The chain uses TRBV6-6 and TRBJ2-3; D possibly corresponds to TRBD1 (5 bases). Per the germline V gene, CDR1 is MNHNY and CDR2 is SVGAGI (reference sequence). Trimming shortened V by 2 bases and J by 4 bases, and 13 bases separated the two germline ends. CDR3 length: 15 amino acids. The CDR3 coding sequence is TGTGCCAGCAGTTACCGGGCCAGGGCCCCAGATACGCAGTATTTT. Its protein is CASSYRARAPDTQYF.

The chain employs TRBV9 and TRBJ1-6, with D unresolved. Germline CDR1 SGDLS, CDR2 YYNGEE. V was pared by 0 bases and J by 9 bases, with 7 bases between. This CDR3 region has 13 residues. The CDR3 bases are TGTGCCAGCAGCGTAGGAGGGAGTTCACCCCTCCACTTT. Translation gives CASSVGGSSPLHF.

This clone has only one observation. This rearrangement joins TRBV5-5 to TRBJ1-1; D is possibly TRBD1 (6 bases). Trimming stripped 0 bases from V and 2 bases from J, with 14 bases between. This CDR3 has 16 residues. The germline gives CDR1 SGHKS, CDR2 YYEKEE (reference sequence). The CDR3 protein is CASSLATRTVNTEAFF. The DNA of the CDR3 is TGTGCCAGCAGCTTGGCTACTCGGACAGTTAACACTGAAGCTTTCTTT.

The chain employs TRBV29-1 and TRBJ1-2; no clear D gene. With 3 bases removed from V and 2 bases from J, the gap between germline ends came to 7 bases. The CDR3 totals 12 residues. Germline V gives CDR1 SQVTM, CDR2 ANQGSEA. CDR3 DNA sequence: TGCAGCGTTGAGCGGGTGAACTATGGCTACACCTTC. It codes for CSVERVNYGYTF.

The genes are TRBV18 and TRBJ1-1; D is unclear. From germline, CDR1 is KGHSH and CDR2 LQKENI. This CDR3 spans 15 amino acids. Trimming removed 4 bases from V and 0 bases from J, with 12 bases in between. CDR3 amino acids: CASSRPADMNTEAFF. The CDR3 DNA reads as TGTGCCAGCTCACGCCCAGCGGATATGAACACTGAAGCTTTCTTT.

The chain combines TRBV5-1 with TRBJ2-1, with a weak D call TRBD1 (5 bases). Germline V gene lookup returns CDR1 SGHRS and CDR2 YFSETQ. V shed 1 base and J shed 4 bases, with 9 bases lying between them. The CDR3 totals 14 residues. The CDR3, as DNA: TGCGCCAGCAGCTTGCCAGGGATTTACAATGAGCAGTTCTTC. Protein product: CASSLPGIYNEQFF.

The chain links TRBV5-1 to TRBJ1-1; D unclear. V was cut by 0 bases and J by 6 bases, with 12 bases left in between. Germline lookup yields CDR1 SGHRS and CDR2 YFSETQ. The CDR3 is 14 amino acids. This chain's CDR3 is CASSLDVRVSEAFF. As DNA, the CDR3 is TGCGCCAGCAGCTTGGACGTTCGGGTTTCTGAAGCTTTCTTT. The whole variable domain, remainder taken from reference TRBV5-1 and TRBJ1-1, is KAGVTQTPRYLIKTRGQQVTLSCSPISGHRSVSWYQQTPGQGLQFLFEYFSETQRNKGNFPGRFSGRQFSNSRSEMNVSTLELGDSALYLCASSLDVRVSEAFFGQGTRLTVV.

CDR3 nucleotide sequence: TGTGCCTGGTTAGGACTCCCGAACACTGAAGCTTTCTTT. Residues: CAWLGLPNTEAFF. V is TRBV30 and J is TRBJ1-1; D gene ambiguous. V was pared by 5 bases and J by 1 base, with 11 bases between. The CDR3 loop spans 13 amino acids. In germline, CDR1 is GTSNPN, CDR2 SVGIG (reference sequence).